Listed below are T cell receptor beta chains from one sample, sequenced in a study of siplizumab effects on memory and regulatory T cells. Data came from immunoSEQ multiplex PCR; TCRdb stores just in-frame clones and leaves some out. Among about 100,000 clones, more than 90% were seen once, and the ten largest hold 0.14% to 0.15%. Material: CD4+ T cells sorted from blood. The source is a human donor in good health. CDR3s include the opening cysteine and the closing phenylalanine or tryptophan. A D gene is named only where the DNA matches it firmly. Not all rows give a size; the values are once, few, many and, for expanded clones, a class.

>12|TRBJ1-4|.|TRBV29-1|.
CSVEGSNEKLFF
TGCAGCGTTGAGGGGTCTAATGAAAAACTGTTTTTT
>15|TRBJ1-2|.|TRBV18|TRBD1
CASSSGQGLGYGYTF
TGTGCCAGCTCATCGGGACAGGGTCTTGGCTATGGCTACACCTTC
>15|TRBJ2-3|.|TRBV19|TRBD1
CASSMPGQGTDTQYF
TGTGCCAGTAGTATGCCGGGACAGGGCACAGATACGCAGTATTTT
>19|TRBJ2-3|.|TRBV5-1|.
CASSAWPRGPSFSTDTQYF
TGCGCCAGCAGCGCATGGCCCAGGGGACCATCTTTTAGCACAGATACGCAGTATTTT
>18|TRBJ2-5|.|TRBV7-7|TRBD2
CASSLAVSGGAVIQTQYF
TGTGCCAGCAGCTTAGCTGTTAGCGGGGGGGCCGTAATCCAGACCCAGTACTTC
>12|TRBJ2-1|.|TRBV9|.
CASSAYSNEQFF
TGTGCCAGCAGCGCCTACTCTAATGAGCAGTTCTTC
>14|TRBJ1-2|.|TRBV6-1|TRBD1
CASGRQGGAYGYTF
TGTGCCAGCGGGAGACAGGGAGGGGCCTATGGCTACACCTTC
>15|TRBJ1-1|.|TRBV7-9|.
CASSSGQGADTEAFF
TGTGCCAGCAGCTCGGGACAAGGGGCGGACACTGAAGCTTTCTTT
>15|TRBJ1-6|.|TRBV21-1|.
CASSRGDRFNSPLHF
TGTGCCAGCAGCAGAGGGGACAGGTTTAATTCACCCCTCCACTTT
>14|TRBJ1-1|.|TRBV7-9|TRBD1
CASSLTGVGTEAFF
TGTGCCAGCAGCTTGACAGGGGTGGGCACTGAAGCTTTCTTT
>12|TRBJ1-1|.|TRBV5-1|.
CATQGGNTEAFF
TGCGCCACACAGGGAGGCAACACTGAAGCTTTCTTT
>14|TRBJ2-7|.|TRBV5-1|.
CASSLRGRSYEQYF
TGCGCCAGCAGCTTGCGAGGGAGATCCTACGAGCAGTACTTC
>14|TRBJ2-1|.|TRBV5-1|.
CASTPGDKYNEQFF
TGCGCCAGCACCCCGGGGGACAAGTACAATGAGCAGTTCTTC
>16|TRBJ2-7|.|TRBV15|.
CATSRDGGQGWAEQYF
TGTGCCACCAGCAGAGATGGGGGACAAGGATGGGCCGAGCAGTACTTC
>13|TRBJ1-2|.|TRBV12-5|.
CASGSTGSYGYTF
TGTGCTAGTGGTTCGACAGGCAGCTATGGCTACACCTTC
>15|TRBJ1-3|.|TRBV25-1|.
CASSEFAAKGNTIYF
TGTGCCAGCAGTGAATTCGCGGCGAAGGGAAACACCATATATTTT
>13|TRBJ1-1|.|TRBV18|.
CASSPSASTEAFF
TGTGCCAGCTCGCCCTCGGCGTCCACTGAAGCTTTCTTT
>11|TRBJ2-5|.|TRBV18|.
CASSPQETQYF
TGTGCCAGCTCACCACAAGAGACCCAGTACTTC
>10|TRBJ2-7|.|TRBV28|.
CASRRYEQYF
TGTGCCAGCAGACGCTACGAGCAGTACTTC
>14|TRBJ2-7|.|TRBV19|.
CASSTGDRPYEQYF
TGTGCCAGTAGTACGGGGGATCGGCCCTACGAGCAGTACTTC
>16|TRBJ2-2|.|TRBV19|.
CASSPRLTSNTGELFF
TGTGCCAGTAGTCCCAGGCTGACATCGAACACCGGGGAGCTGTTTTTT
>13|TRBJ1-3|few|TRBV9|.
CASSEGNGNTIYF
TGTGCCAGCAGCGAAGGTAACGGAAACACCATATATTTT
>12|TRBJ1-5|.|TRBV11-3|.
CASSLDREAQHF
TGTGCCAGCAGCTTAGACAGGGAGGCCCAGCATTTT